This record looks at one T cell receptor beta chain sequence and its context. Libraries were prepared by immunoSEQ multiplex PCR; TCRdb keeps only in-frame clonotypes and omits some of them. The repertoire holds more than 150,000 clones, approximately 86% seen once, with less than 0.7% in the top ten. The data were obtained in a study of blood T cell repertoires in COVID-19. Turning to the study itself: PBMCs, B-cell-depleted T cells, or T cells provided the cDNA or gDNA that made up the material.

The source of this sequence is a man aged 60 to 69 with COVID-19, enrolled during active disease. Sequenced: peripheral blood.

As DNA, the CDR3 is TGTGCCAGCAGCTTAAAGAGTGGGCCGGGAAACACCATATATTTT. Protein product: CASSLKSGPGNTIYF. The J gene is TRBJ1-3, the V gene TRBV7-3, with no clear D. Trimming pared 1 base from V and 4 bases from J, leaving 11 bases between. CDR1 is SGHTA, CDR2 FQGTGA, per germline. CDR3 length: 15 residues.